These 5 T cell receptor beta chains were sequenced from one sample in a study of blood T cell repertoires in COVID-19. The data were produced by immunoSEQ multiplex PCR, yet TCRdb's version contains in-frame clones alone and is incomplete. The table records around 160,000 clones, about four fifths of them present only once. Material for sequencing was peripheral blood. These receptors all stem from a human donor with acute or convalescent COVID-19. The donor label of this sample is uncertain.

This chain connects TRBV9 to TRBJ2-2; TRBD1 might be the D (6 bases). The CDR3 has 14 amino acids. V was cut by 4 bases and J by 3 bases, with 10 bases left in between. Germline CDR1 reads SGDLS; CDR2 reads YYNGEE. This CDR3 is CASSLQGYTGELFF. The DNA for the CDR3 is TGTGCCAGCAGCCTCCAGGGGTACACCGGGGAGCTGTTTTTT.

This chain joins TRBV18 and TRBJ1-5; unclear D gene. The CDR3 runs to 13 residues. Germline-derived CDR1 and CDR2 are KGHSH and LQKENI. With 3 bases removed from V and 6 bases from J, the gap between germline ends came to 9 bases. CDR3: CASSPPGFQPQHF. The CDR3 DNA follows: TGTGCCAGCTCACCCCCAGGATTTCAGCCCCAGCATTTT.

This clone showed up just once. The chain couples TRBV9 to TRBJ1-1; TRBD1 matches 11 bases. This CDR3 is 15 amino acids long. V was pared by 4 bases and J by 6 bases, with 8 bases of the junction left unmatched. CDR1 SGDLS and CDR2 YYNGEE come from the germline V gene. The CDR3 DNA sequence: TGTGCCAGCAGCCCCAGGACAGGGGGCCACCCTGAAGCTTTCTTT. Its protein is CASSPRTGGHPEAFF.

This clone appeared a single time. DNA for the CDR3: TGTGCCAGCAGTAGCAGACAGGGGAGGACAGATACGCAGTATTTT. Its protein is CASSSRQGRTDTQYF. The rearrangement uses TRBV25-1 and TRBJ2-3, with 8 bases aligning to TRBD1. V was clipped by 5 bases and J by 3 bases; unmatched bases: 7. Germline assignment: CDR1 MGHDK and CDR2 SYGVNS. This CDR3 is built from 15 residues.

This clone was seen only once. The chain links TRBV2 to TRBJ2-2; the D gene is possibly TRBD1 (6 bases). The germline CDR1 and CDR2 sequences are SNHLY and FYNNEI. This CDR3 is built from 16 residues. V gave up 7 bases and J gave up 1 base, with 16 bases separating them. The CDR3 coding sequence is TGTGCCAGCATCAATCCGGGACATAGGAACACCGGGGAGCTGTTTTTT. Protein: CASINPGHRNTGELFF.